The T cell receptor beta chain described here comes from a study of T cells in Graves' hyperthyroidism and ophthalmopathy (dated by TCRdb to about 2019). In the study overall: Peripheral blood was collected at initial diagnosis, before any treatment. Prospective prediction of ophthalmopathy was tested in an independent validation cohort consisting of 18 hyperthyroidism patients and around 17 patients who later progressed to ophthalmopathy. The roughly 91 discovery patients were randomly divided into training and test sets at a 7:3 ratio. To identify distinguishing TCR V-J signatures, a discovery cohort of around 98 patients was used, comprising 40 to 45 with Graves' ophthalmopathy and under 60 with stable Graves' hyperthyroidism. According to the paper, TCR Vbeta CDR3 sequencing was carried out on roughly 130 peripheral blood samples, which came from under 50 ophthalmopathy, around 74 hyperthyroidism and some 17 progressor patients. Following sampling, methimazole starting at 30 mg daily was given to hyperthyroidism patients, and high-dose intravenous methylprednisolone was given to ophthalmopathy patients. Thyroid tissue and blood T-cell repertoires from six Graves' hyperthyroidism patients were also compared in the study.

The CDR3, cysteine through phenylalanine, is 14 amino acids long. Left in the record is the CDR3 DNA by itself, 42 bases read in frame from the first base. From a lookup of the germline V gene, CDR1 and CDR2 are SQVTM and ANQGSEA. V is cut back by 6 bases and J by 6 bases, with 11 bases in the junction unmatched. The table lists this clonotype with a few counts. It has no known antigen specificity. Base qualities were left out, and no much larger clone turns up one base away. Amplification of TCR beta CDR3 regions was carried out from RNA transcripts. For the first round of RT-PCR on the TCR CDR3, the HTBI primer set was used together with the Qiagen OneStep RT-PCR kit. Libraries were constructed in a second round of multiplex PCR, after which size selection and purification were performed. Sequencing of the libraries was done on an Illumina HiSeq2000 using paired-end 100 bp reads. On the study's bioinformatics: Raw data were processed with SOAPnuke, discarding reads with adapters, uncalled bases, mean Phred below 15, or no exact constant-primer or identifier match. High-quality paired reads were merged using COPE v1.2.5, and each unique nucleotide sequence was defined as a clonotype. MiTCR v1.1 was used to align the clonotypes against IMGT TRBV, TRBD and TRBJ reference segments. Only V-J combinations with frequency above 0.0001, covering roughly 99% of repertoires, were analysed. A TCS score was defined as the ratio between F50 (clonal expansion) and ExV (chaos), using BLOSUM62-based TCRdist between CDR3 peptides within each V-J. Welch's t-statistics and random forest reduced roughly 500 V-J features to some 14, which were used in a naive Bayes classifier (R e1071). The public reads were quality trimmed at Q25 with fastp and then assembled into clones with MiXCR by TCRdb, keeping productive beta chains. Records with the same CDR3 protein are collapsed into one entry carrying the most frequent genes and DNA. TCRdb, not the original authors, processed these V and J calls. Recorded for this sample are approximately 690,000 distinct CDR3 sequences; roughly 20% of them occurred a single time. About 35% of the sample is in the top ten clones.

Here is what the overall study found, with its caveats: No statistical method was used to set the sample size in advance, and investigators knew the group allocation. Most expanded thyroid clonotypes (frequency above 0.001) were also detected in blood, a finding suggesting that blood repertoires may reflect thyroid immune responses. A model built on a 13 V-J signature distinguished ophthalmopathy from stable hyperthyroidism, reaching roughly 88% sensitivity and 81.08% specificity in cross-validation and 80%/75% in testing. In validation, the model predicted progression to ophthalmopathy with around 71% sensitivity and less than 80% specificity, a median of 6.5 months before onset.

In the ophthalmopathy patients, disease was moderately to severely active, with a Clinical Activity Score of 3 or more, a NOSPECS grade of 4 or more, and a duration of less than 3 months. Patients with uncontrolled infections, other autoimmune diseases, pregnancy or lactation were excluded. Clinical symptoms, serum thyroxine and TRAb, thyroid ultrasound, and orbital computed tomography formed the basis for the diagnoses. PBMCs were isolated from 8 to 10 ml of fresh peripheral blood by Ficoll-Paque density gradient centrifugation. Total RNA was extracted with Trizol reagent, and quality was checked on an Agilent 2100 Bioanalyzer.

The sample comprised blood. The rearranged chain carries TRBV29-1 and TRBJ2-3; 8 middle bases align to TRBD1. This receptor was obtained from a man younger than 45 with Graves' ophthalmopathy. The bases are TGCAGCGTATGGAGCAGGGGGCGGACGGATACGCAGTATTTT. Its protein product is CSVWSRGRTDTQYF.